The entry that follows covers one T cell receptor beta chain sequence. V shed 2 bases, J shed 7 bases, and the junction held 7 bases outside the gene matches. In germline, CDR1 is MGHRA, CDR2 YSYEKL. The CDR3 has 16 amino acids. These data belong to a study of cytomegalovirus exposure and HLA in healthy donors. Overall study: The approximately 600 first-cohort repertoires shared a platform with the approximately 120 validation repertoires, as reported in a later analysis.

Assay: immunoSEQ multiplex PCR; the TCRdb copy retains only in-frame clones and omits some. The sample has 110,000 to 150,000 clones; 89% are singletons. Sequenced sample: PBMCs. The chain uses TRBV4-1 and TRBJ2-2, with 10 bases matching TRBD2. The TCR comes from a woman between 18 and 29 years old in good health and CMV-seropositive. The CDR3 is CASSQIGTSVGGELFF. CDR3 in DNA: TGCGCCAGCAGCCAAATTGGGACTAGCGTGGGCGGGGAGCTGTTTTTT.